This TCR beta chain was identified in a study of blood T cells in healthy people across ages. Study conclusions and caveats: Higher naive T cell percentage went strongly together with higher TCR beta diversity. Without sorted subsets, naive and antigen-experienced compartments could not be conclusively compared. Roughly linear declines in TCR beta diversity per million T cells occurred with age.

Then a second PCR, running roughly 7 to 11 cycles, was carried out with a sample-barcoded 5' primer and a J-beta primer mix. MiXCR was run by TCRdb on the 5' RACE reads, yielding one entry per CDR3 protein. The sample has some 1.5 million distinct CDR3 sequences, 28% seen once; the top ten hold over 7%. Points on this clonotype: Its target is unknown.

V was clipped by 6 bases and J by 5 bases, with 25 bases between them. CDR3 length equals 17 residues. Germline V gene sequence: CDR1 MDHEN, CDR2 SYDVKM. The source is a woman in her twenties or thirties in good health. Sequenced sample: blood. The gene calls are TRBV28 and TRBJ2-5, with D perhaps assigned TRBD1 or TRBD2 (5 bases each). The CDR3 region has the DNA TGTGCCAGCAGCGCGACCCGCCGGGACCCCAATCGGGAGACCCAGTACTTC. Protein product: CASSATRRDPNRETQYF.